This is a list of T cell receptor beta chains from one sample in a study of patients and donors after allogeneic stem cell transplantation. TCRdb redid the calling of the RT-PCR reads with MiXCR, one entry per CDR3 protein. The data contain about a million distinct CDR3 sequences, about a sixth of them seen just once; the ten biggest clones take up 5% to 6.5%. The sample comprised blood, either unsorted or a sorted T cell fraction (not recorded which). The receptors here all came from a human donor who was either an allogeneic HSCT recipient or a stem cell or donor lymphocyte infusion donor (not recorded which). It is not recorded whose cells these are; they may come from a transplant donor. The CDR3 runs from the conserved cysteine through the conserved F or W. A D gene is named only where the DNA matches it firmly. Some rows have no size entry. The others give once, few or many, or a class for an expanded clone.

v_call	d_call	cdr3_length	clone_size	j_call	cdr3_aa	cdr3_nt
TRBV6-1	NA	13	NA	TRBJ1-2	CASSETGHRGYTF	TGTGCCAGCAGTGAAACGGGCCACCGCGGCTACACCTTC
TRBV5-5	NA	17	NA	TRBJ1-2	CASSSRDNILLNYGYTF	TGTGCCAGCAGCTCCCGGGACAATATTCTACTAAACTATGGCTACACCTTC
TRBV5-1	NA	16	NA	TRBJ1-3	CASSELTGTSGNTIYF	TGCGCCAGCAGCGAACTCACAGGGACCTCTGGAAACACCATATATTTT
TRBV9	TRBD1	15	few	TRBJ1-2	CASSVAGGGNYGYTF	TGTGCCAGCAGCGTAGCAGGGGGCGGAAACTATGGCTACACCTTC
TRBV20-1	NA	16	few	TRBJ1-6	CSARVRGAVYNSPLHF	TGCAGTGCTAGAGTTCGGGGGGCGGTCTATAATTCACCCCTCCACTTT
TRBV30	NA	15	few	TRBJ2-1	CAWRTGHSAYNEQFF	TGTGCCTGGAGGACCGGACACTCGGCCTACAATGAGCAGTTCTTC
TRBV5-6	NA	16	few	TRBJ1-1	CASSLRGGRKNTEAFF	TGTGCCAGCAGCTTGAGAGGGGGGAGGAAGAACACTGAAGCTTTCTTT
TRBV10-3	TRBD1	14	NA	TRBJ2-5	CAISPGQDQETQYF	TGTGCCATCAGCCCGGGACAGGACCAAGAGACCCAGTACTTC
TRBV20-1	NA	15	few	TRBJ2-7	CSARAKTRMTSEQYF	TGCAGTGCTAGAGCCAAGACTAGAATGACTTCCGAGCAGTACTTC
TRBV7-8	NA	15	NA	TRBJ1-5	CASSFTKTSNQPQHF	TGTGCCAGCAGCTTTACCAAAACGAGCAATCAGCCCCAGCATTTT
TRBV14	NA	13	NA	TRBJ2-2	CASSQRQVGELFF	TGTGCCAGCAGCCAACGACAGGTCGGGGAGCTGTTTTTT
TRBV12-3/TRBV12-4	NA	17	NA	TRBJ1-6	CASSPGGLNIYNSPLHF	TGTGCCAGCAGCCCAGGAGGGCTTAACATCTATAATTCACCCCTCCACTTT
TRBV29-1	NA	12	NA	TRBJ1-2	CSVGAPGYGYTF	TGCAGCGTTGGGGCTCCGGGATATGGCTACACCTTC
TRBV4-1	NA	13	NA	TRBJ2-7	CASSQDGAYEQYF	TGCGCCAGCAGCCAAGACGGGGCCTACGAGCAGTACTTC
TRBV20-1	NA	15	NA	TRBJ1-6	CSAGGRGRYNSPLHF	TGCAGTGCTGGGGGTCGGGGACGGTATAATTCACCCCTCCACTTT
TRBV7-6	NA	11	few	TRBJ1-3	CASSYENTIYF	TGTGCCAGCAGCTATGAAAACACCATATATTTT
TRBV29-1	NA	15	many	TRBJ2-5	CSAFDGTSVGETQYF	TGCAGCGCTTTCGACGGGACGTCGGTTGGGGAGACCCAGTACTTC
TRBV7-8	NA	15	few	TRBJ2-7	CASSSYSDKAYEQYF	TGTGCCAGCAGCTCCTACTCGGACAAGGCCTACGAGCAGTACTTC
TRBV5-1	TRBD1	14	NA	TRBJ2-5	CASIPGQIQETQYF	TGCGCCAGCATACCGGGACAGATCCAAGAGACCCAGTACTTC
TRBV6-1	TRBD1	15	NA	TRBJ2-7	CASSGTGQNSYEQYF	TGTGCCAGCAGTGGGACAGGACAGAACTCCTACGAGCAGTACTTC
TRBV20-1	NA	14	few	TRBJ2-2	CSASFGGRTGELFF	TGCAGTGCTAGTTTCGGAGGCAGGACCGGGGAGCTGTTTTTT
TRBV10-3	NA	13	NA	TRBJ1-1	CAISDRVGTEAFF	TGTGCCATCAGTGACAGGGTTGGGACTGAAGCTTTCTTT
TRBV5-5	NA	18	few	TRBJ2-4	CASSLVGTGWREGNIQYF	TGTGCCAGCAGCTTGGTTGGAACGGGTTGGAGGGAAGGAAACATTCAGTACTTC
TRBV5-1	NA	14	few	TRBJ1-2	CASSLELGGYGYTF	TGCGCCAGCAGCTTGGAACTGGGAGGCTATGGCTACACCTTC
TRBV4-3	TRBD1	16	few	TRBJ1-4	CASSQGMTGAREKLFF	TGCGCCAGCAGCCAAGGGATGACAGGGGCGAGGGAAAAACTGTTTTTT
TRBV12-3/TRBV12-4	TRBD1	13	many	TRBJ2-7	CASGPGGPYEQYF	TGTGCCAGCGGACCAGGGGGCCCGTACGAGCAGTACTTC
TRBV14	TRBD2	15	NA	TRBJ2-7	CASSQGTSWLREQYF	TGTGCCAGCAGCCAAGGGACTAGCTGGTTGCGCGAGCAGTACTTC
TRBV5-1	NA	13	NA	TRBJ2-3	CASAHEGTDTQYF	TGCGCCAGCGCACACGAGGGCACAGATACGCAGTATTTT
TRBV5-1	TRBD2	16	few	TRBJ2-1	CASSLEGLAGYNEQFF	TGCGCCAGCAGCTTGGAGGGGCTAGCGGGATACAATGAGCAGTTCTTC
TRBV7-2	NA	16	NA	TRBJ1-3	CASSLEMAGAGNTIYF	TGTGCCAGCAGCTTAGAGATGGCGGGGGCTGGAAACACCATATATTTT
TRBV12-3/TRBV12-4	NA	14	few	TRBJ1-1	CASSADTRSTEAFF	TGTGCCAGCAGTGCGGACACCCGTAGCACTGAAGCTTTCTTT
TRBV7-9	NA	14	few	TRBJ2-4	CASSPPGPPNIQYF	TGTGCCAGCAGCCCACCTGGGCCACCAAACATTCAGTACTTC
TRBV29-1	NA	12	few	TRBJ2-5	CSPRDGQETQYF	TGCAGCCCGAGGGACGGACAAGAGACCCAGTACTTC
TRBV4-3	NA	15	NA	TRBJ2-7	CASSQGQSGPYEQYF	TGCGCCAGCAGCCAAGGGCAAAGCGGTCCCTACGAGCAGTACTTC
TRBV29-1	NA	15	few	TRBJ1-3	CSAWGAGRTGNTIYF	TGCAGCGCCTGGGGAGCAGGGAGGACTGGAAACACCATATATTTT
TRBV6-1	TRBD2	15	few	TRBJ2-1	CASSRSGELYNEQFF	TGTGCCAGCAGCCGTAGCGGGGAGCTCTATAATGAGCAGTTCTTC
TRBV9	NA	16	NA	TRBJ2-1	CASSRRGSYSYNEQFF	TGTGCCAGCAGTCGCCGAGGGTCGTATTCCTACAATGAGCAGTTCTTC
TRBV24-1	NA	14	few	TRBJ2-6	CATSGGFGANVLTF	TGTGCCACCAGTGGGGGCTTTGGGGCCAACGTCCTGACTTTC
TRBV27	NA	15	few	TRBJ1-2	CASIQGQSLRGSYTF	TGTGCCAGCATCCAAGGACAGTCCCTTCGGGGGAGCTACACCTTC
TRBV6-1	NA	15	few	TRBJ1-2	CASSLLGGTNYGYTF	TGTGCCAGCAGCCTGTTAGGAGGGACTAACTATGGCTACACCTTC
TRBV5-1	NA	15	many	TRBJ2-1	CASSSGQTPYNEQFF	TGCGCCAGCAGCTCCGGACAGACCCCCTACAATGAGCAGTTCTTC
TRBV20-1	TRBD1	14	few	TRBJ1-5	CSARGDRDHQPQHF	TGCAGTGCTAGGGGGGACAGGGATCATCAGCCCCAGCATTTT
TRBV29-1	NA	13	few	TRBJ1-5	CSVREGGGQPQHF	TGCAGCGTGAGAGAGGGAGGTGGACAGCCCCAGCATTTT
TRBV4-3	TRBD1	15	few	TRBJ1-2	CASSRTGGDNYGYTF	TGCGCCAGCAGCCGGACAGGGGGCGATAACTATGGCTACACCTTC
TRBV11-3	NA	16	NA	TRBJ1-2	CASSLSPSDSHYGYTF	TGTGCCAGCAGCTTATCTCCCTCGGACAGTCACTATGGCTACACCTTC
TRBV5-1	TRBD1	17	many	TRBJ2-1	CASSATGDSDSYNEQFF	TGCGCCAGCAGCGCGACAGGGGACTCCGACTCCTACAATGAGCAGTTCTTC
TRBV11-3	NA	14	few	TRBJ1-1	CASSLSPLGTEAFF	TGTGCCAGCAGCTTATCGCCCCTAGGGACTGAAGCTTTCTTT
TRBV30	TRBD2	13	few	TRBJ2-5	CAWRVLAAETQYF	TGTGCCTGGAGAGTCCTAGCGGCGGAGACCCAGTACTTC
TRBV18	NA	14	NA	TRBJ2-3	CASSPPSVTDTQYF	TGTGCCAGCTCACCCCCGTCGGTCACAGATACGCAGTATTTT
TRBV9	NA	14	many	TRBJ1-1	CASSSRTENTEAFF	TGTGCCAGCAGCAGCCGGACGGAAAACACTGAAGCTTTCTTT
TRBV10-3	NA	15	NA	TRBJ1-1	CAISLGSGLNTEAFF	TGTGCCATCAGTTTGGGTTCAGGTTTGAACACTGAAGCTTTCTTT
TRBV4-1	TRBD2	17	NA	TRBJ2-5	CASSQEQRGLGRETQYF	TGCGCCAGCAGCCAAGAACAACGGGGACTAGGAAGGGAGACCCAGTACTTC
TRBV20-1	TRBD2	14	few	TRBJ2-1	CSAVLAGGYNEQFF	TGCAGTGCCGTACTAGCGGGAGGCTACAATGAGCAGTTCTTC
TRBV7-3	NA	15	NA	TRBJ1-1	CASSLDAGRNTEAFF	TGTGCCAGCAGCTTAGATGCAGGGCGAAACACTGAAGCTTTCTTT
TRBV5-1	NA	13	NA	TRBJ2-5	CASSLARWETQYF	TGCGCCAGCAGCTTGGCTAGGTGGGAGACCCAGTACTTC
TRBV4-1	NA	16	NA	TRBJ2-1	CASSQGRAGSDNEQFF	TGCGCCAGCAGCCAAGGGAGGGCGGGATCAGACAATGAGCAGTTCTTC
TRBV7-9	TRBD2	15	few	TRBJ2-3	CASSYLAGGQDTQYF	TGTGCCAGCAGCTACCTAGCGGGGGGGCAAGATACGCAGTATTTT